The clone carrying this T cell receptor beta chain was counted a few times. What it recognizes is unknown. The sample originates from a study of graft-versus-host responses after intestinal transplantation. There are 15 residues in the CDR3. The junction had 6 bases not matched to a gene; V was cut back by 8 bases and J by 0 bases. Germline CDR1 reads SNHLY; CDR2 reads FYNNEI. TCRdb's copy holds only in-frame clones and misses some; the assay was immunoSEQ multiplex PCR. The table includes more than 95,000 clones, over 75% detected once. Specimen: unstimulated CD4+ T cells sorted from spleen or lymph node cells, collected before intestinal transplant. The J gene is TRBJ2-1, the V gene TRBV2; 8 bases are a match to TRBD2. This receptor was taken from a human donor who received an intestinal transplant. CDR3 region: CASGGLGSSYNEQFF. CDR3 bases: TGTGCCAGCGGGGGACTAGGCAGCTCCTACAATGAGCAGTTCTTC.